The source of this TCR beta chain is a study of cytomegalovirus exposure and HLA in healthy donors. For the study at large: HLA-typed donors contributed approximately 92 million unique TCRs, which were held in an early data release. The study, taken as a whole, reports: Later analysis associated a missense DCLRE1C variant with TCR beta V- and J-gene trimming. Excluded: some indistinguishable V segments such as TRBV6-2 and TRBV6-3.

The length of the CDR3 is 14 residues. Trimming pared 4 bases from V and 7 bases from J, leaving 16 bases between. Germline V gene data show CDR1 as SGHAT and CDR2 as FQNNGV. It was with 60 Vbeta and 13 Jbeta primers that the PCR ran. The protocol was immunoSEQ multiplex PCR, while the TCRdb copy is restricted to in-frame clones and leaves out a portion. Of some 67,000 clones listed, 80% to 90% are singletons. With regard to this clone: What it binds is unknown.

Sequenced: PBMCs. The sequence derives from a woman in her thirties in good health and CMV-seronegative. The J gene is TRBJ1-2, the V gene TRBV11-2, with D possibly matching TRBD1 (5 bases). CDR3 amino acids: CASSSFGRASGYTF. The CDR3 DNA is TGTGCCAGCAGCTCCTTCGGCAGGGCAAGTGGCTACACCTTC.